The 20 T cell receptor beta chains given below trace back to one sample, sequenced in a study of monozygotic twins with inflammatory bowel disease. Using the 5' RACE reads, TCRdb records one entry per CDR3 protein without DNA. Here the sample table reports approximately 400,000 distinct CDR3 sequences. Sequencing was performed on blood. These receptors were taken from a human donor with ulcerative colitis or Crohn's disease, or a healthy co-twin of an affected twin (not recorded which).

The rearrangement links TRBV24-1 to TRBJ2-1; TCRdb names TRBD1, which stays unverified in the absence of DNA. Germline-derived CDR1 and CDR2 are KGHDR and SFDVKD. The CDR3 is made up of 12 amino acids. This CDR3 reads CATSQGIHEQFF.

The chain combines TRBV5-4 with TRBJ2-3; the D gene TCRdb calls, TRBD1, cannot be checked with no DNA. This CDR3 has 17 amino acids. Germline-derived CDR1 and CDR2 are SGHNT and YYREEE (reference sequence). The CDR3 is CASSLAGAVPHTDTQYF.

The chain recombines TRBV6-2 or TRBV6-3 with TRBJ2-2. The CDR3 runs 16 residues. The germline gives CDR1 MNHEY, CDR2 SVGEGT. CDR3 residues: CASSYSRNLNTGELFF.

The V gene is TRBV6-1, the J gene TRBJ1-5; TCRdb lists TRBD1, though no DNA is available to test this call. Germline V gene lookup returns CDR1 MNHNS and CDR2 SASEGT. The CDR3 contains 18 residues. The CDR3 loop reads CASSEARTGTYSNQPQHF.

The chain recombines TRBV7-2 with TRBJ1-1; the TCRdb call, TRBD1, lacks DNA for checking. This CDR3 contains 15 residues. Germline assignment: CDR1 SGHTA and CDR2 FQGNSA. CDR3 protein: CASSLRHTVGVEAFF.

This CDR3 is CASSYRNEQYF. V gene TRBV6-5 combines with J gene TRBJ2-7. The germline V gene encodes CDR1 MNHEY and CDR2 SVGAGI. The CDR3 covers 11 residues.

V gene TRBV2 combines with J gene TRBJ1-1. The germline gives CDR1 SNHLY, CDR2 FYNNEI. The CDR3 extends over 12 amino acids. The CDR3 protein is CASSYGGDEAFF.

This chain links TRBV6-2 or TRBV6-3 with TRBJ2-5; without DNA, the TCRdb call of TRBD2 cannot be checked. The germline CDR1 and CDR2 sequences are MNHEY and SVGEGT. This CDR3 has 16 amino acids. CDR3 residues: CASSPPMGSRQETQYF.

The rearrangement uses TRBV20-1 and TRBJ2-7; the D call from TCRdb, TRBD1, cannot be confirmed without DNA. This CDR3 is 15 amino acids long. CDR1 and CDR2 from the germline V gene are DFQATT and SNEGSKA (reference sequence). The CDR3 reads CSAREMDRGLGEQYF.

The J gene is TRBJ2-5, the V gene TRBV7-9; TCRdb names TRBD2, which stays unverified in the absence of DNA. The germline CDR1 and CDR2 sequences are SEHNR and FQNEAQ (reference sequence). This CDR3 spans 17 amino acids. CDR3 protein: CTSSLARAILRQETQYF. Combining the CDR3 with reference TRBV7-9 and TRBJ2-5 gives the whole variable domain DTGVSQNPRHKITKRGQNVTFRCDPISEHNRLYWYRQTLGQGPEFLTYFQNEAQLEKSRLLSDRFSAERPKGSFSTLEIQRTEQGDSAMYLCTSSLARAILRQETQYFGPGTRLLVL.

The chain is built from TRBV19 and TRBJ1-5; TCRdb proposes TRBD1, but this gene call is untestable without DNA. There are 16 residues in the CDR3. Germline loops: CDR1 LNHDA, CDR2 SQIVND (reference sequence). CDR3 residues: CASSPRTVGSNQPQHF. Combining the CDR3 with reference TRBV19 and TRBJ1-5 gives the whole variable domain DGGITQSPKYLFRKEGQNVTLSCEQNLNHDAMYWYRQDPGQGLRLIYYSQIVNDFQKGDIAEGYSVSREKKESFPLTVTSAQKNPTAFYLCASSPRTVGSNQPQHFGDGTRLSIL.

This chain joins TRBV28 and TRBJ2-2; TCRdb gives TRBD1 as the D gene, but with no DNA this cannot be confirmed. The CDR3 runs to 16 residues. Germline V gene lookup returns CDR1 MDHEN and CDR2 SYDVKM. The CDR3: CASSQWERGNTGELFF.

The CDR3 loop reads CASRVGLTGELFF. The genes are TRBV19 and TRBJ2-2. The CDR3 consists of 13 residues. Germline V lookup: CDR1 LNHDA, CDR2 SQIVND (reference sequence).

The rearrangement joins TRBV5-1 to TRBJ1-5. CDR1 is SGHRS, CDR2 YFSETQ, per germline. CDR3 length equals 16 residues. The CDR3 loop reads CASSLDGARSNQPQHF.

The chain links TRBV30 to TRBJ2-3; TCRdb names TRBD1, which stays unverified in the absence of DNA. Looked up from germline, CDR1 is GTSNPN and CDR2 is SVGIG (reference sequence). The CDR3 covers 14 residues. The CDR3 sequence: CAWNLGGTSKKQYF.

The chain combines TRBV29-1 with TRBJ1-2; TCRdb names TRBD1, which stays unverified in the absence of DNA. Germline CDR1 reads SQVTM; CDR2 reads ANQGSEA. The CDR3 has 11 residues. The CDR3 loop is CSALDRARVAF.

J is TRBJ1-3 and V is TRBV20-1; TCRdb names TRBD1, which stays unverified in the absence of DNA. The CDR3 is 15 amino acids. Germline V gene data show CDR1 as DFQATT and CDR2 as SNEGSKA (reference sequence). The CDR3: CSARPGTTPGNTIYF.

The gene calls are TRBV9 and TRBJ1-2; the D gene TCRdb calls, TRBD1, cannot be checked with no DNA. CDR3 length equals 16 residues. The germline gives CDR1 SGDLS, CDR2 YYNGEE. CDR3 region: CASSVEGWGLDYGYTF. The full variable domain, its missing parts supplied by reference TRBV9 and TRBJ1-2, is DSGVTQTPKHLITATGQRVTLRCSPRSGDLSVYWYQQSLDQGLQFLIQYYNGEERAKGNILERFSAQQFPDLHSELNLSSLELGDSALYFCASSVEGWGLDYGYTFGSGTRLTVV.

The genes are TRBV12-3 or TRBV12-4 and TRBJ2-5. CDR3 length: 12 residues. The CDR3 is CASSFEFGTQYF.

The chain employs TRBV27 and TRBJ1-5; TCRdb's D call, TRBD1, is unchecked because there is no DNA. Germline CDR1 is MNHEY and CDR2 is SMNVEV (reference sequence). The CDR3 spans 16 residues. The CDR3 loop reads CASSPTRTGRNQPQHF.